This is a list of T cell receptor beta chains from one sample in a study of blood T cell repertoires in COVID-19. Libraries were prepared by immunoSEQ multiplex PCR; TCRdb keeps only in-frame clonotypes and omits some of them. This table holds around 360,000 clones, 70% to 90% found once. Sequenced input: PBMCs or T cells enriched from blood (not recorded which). All receptors come from a man aged 35 to 55 in a cohort exposed to, infected with or recovered from COVID-19 (not recorded which). The CDR3 runs from the conserved cysteine through the conserved F or W. The D gene is left open where the match is weak. Clone size is given for some rows only: seen once, a few or many times, or a class if the clone is expanded.

abundance	d_gene	v_gene	j_gene	CDR3aa	CDR3nt
NA	TRBD1	TRBV9	TRBJ2-7	CASSPRTGNEQYF	TGTGCCAGCAGCCCCAGGACAGGGAACGAGCAGTACTTC
NA	NA	TRBV11-3	TRBJ2-5	CASSLEPVGLRQETQYF	TGTGCCAGCAGCTTAGAGCCTGTGGGGCTACGGCAAGAGACCCAGTACTTC
few	TRBD1	TRBV10-3	TRBJ1-2	CAISEQGALGYTF	TGTGCCATCAGTGAGCAGGGGGCTCTTGGCTACACCTTC
NA	NA	TRBV7-9	TRBJ1-1	CASSLDSVTEAFF	TGTGCCAGCAGCTTGGACTCGGTGACTGAAGCTTTCTTT
many	TRBD2	TRBV27	TRBJ2-2	CASSLSAGVAGELFF	TGTGCCAGCAGTTTGAGTGCGGGAGTTGCCGGGGAGCTGTTTTTT
NA	NA	TRBV5-1	TRBJ2-3	CASSMSGFTDTQYF	TGCGCCAGCAGTATGTCCGGTTTCACAGATACGCAGTATTTT
NA	TRBD1	TRBV10-3	TRBJ2-7	CAISESRQGASEQYF	TGTGCCATCAGTGAGTCGCGACAGGGGGCATCGGAGCAGTACTTC
NA	NA	TRBV5-1	TRBJ1-5	CASSLDAGGNQPQHF	TGCGCCAGCAGCTTGGATGCGGGGGGGAATCAGCCCCAGCATTTT
NA	NA	TRBV2	TRBJ1-2	CASSGDSNYGYTF	TGTGCCAGCAGTGGTGACAGTAACTATGGCTACACCTTC
few	TRBD1	TRBV28	TRBJ1-6	CASSIVQGNSPLHF	TGTGCCAGCAGTATCGTACAGGGGAATTCACCCCTCCACTTT
NA	NA	TRBV15	TRBJ2-3	CATSRDRGDTQYF	TGTGCCACCAGCAGAGATCGGGGGGATACGCAGTATTTT
NA	TRBD2	TRBV29-1	TRBJ2-2	CSVPTSGSVSGELFF	TGCAGCGTCCCGACTAGCGGGAGTGTCTCCGGGGAGCTGTTTTTT
NA	NA	TRBV4-1	TRBJ2-7	CASSQANYEQYF	TGCGCCAGCAGCCAAGCTAATTACGAGCAGTACTTC
once	TRBD1	TRBV18	TRBJ2-7	CASSPSGTGTMHEQYF	TGTGCCAGCTCACCATCCGGGACAGGGACTATGCACGAGCAGTACTTC
NA	TRBD2	TRBV7-2	TRBJ2-1	CASSLVGTTLDEQFF	TGTGCCAGCAGCTTAGTGGGGACTACGCTCGATGAGCAGTTCTTC
NA	TRBD1	TRBV28	TRBJ1-1	CASLQGRGTEAFF	TGTGCCAGCCTACAGGGGAGAGGCACTGAAGCTTTCTTT
NA	NA	TRBV27	TRBJ2-7	CASSGHNSYEQYF	TGTGCCAGCAGCGGACATAACTCCTACGAGCAGTACTTC
NA	NA	TRBV19	TRBJ1-3	CASSILSSGNTIYF	TGTGCCAGTAGTATTCTCTCTTCTGGAAACACCATATATTTT
NA	NA	TRBV29-1	TRBJ2-2	CSVETSTSSTGELFF	TGCAGCGTAGAAACTAGCACTTCATCCACCGGGGAGCTGTTTTTT
NA	NA	TRBV7-9	TRBJ2-3	CASSSDSSSTDTQYF	TGTGCCAGCAGCTCGGACAGCTCTAGCACAGATACGCAGTATTTT
NA	TRBD1	TRBV5-5	TRBJ1-1	CASSLLTGQGAEAFF	TGTGCCAGCAGCTTGTTGACGGGACAGGGAGCTGAAGCTTTCTTT
once	NA	TRBV29-1	TRBJ2-5	CSVEPQETQYF	TGCAGCGTTGAACCGCAAGAGACCCAGTACTTC
few	TRBD2	TRBV5-1	TRBJ2-1	CASSLGGGRASNEQFF	TGCGCCAGCAGCTTGGGAGGCGGGAGGGCCTCTAATGAGCAGTTCTTC
NA	TRBD1	TRBV9	TRBJ1-2	CASSKGQGAYGYTF	TGTGCCAGCAGCAAGGGACAGGGGGCCTATGGCTACACCTTC
NA	TRBD1	TRBV4-1	TRBJ2-2	CASSQAGTGSWNTGELFF	TGCGCCAGCAGCCAAGCTGGGACAGGGTCCTGGAACACCGGGGAGCTGTTTTTT
NA	TRBD2	TRBV19	TRBJ2-5	CASSGTASGRETQYF	TGTGCCAGTAGTGGCACTGCTAGCGGGAGAGAGACCCAGTACTTC
NA	TRBD2	TRBV5-6	TRBJ2-5	CASSLLASGSLRETQYF	TGTGCCAGCAGCTTGTTGGCTAGCGGATCCCTTAGGGAGACCCAGTACTTC
NA	NA	TRBV11-2	TRBJ1-3	CASSLVRGVGNTIYF	TGTGCCAGCAGCTTAGTTCGGGGGGTCGGAAACACCATATATTTT
NA	NA	TRBV18	TRBJ1-2	CASSPRRGSYGYTF	TGTGCCAGCTCACCTCGGCGGGGATCCTATGGCTACACCTTC
NA	NA	TRBV7-2	TRBJ2-3	CASSKGFTDTQYF	TGTGCCAGCAGCAAGGGGTTCACAGATACGCAGTATTTT
once	NA	TRBV11-2	TRBJ2-7	CASSPVTTYEQYF	TGTGCCAGCAGCCCAGTTACAACCTACGAGCAGTACTTC
NA	NA	TRBV3-1/TRBV3-2	TRBJ2-3	CASSLSTDTQYF	TGTGCCAGCAGCCTAAGCACAGATACGCAGTATTTT
NA	NA	TRBV11-2	TRBJ2-7	CASSLSLAGLEQYF	TGTGCCAGCAGCTTGAGCCTAGCTGGCCTCGAGCAGTACTTC
NA	NA	TRBV30	TRBJ2-1	CAWSRVGEQFF	TGTGCCTGGAGTCGTGTCGGTGAGCAGTTCTTC
NA	NA	TRBV10-3	TRBJ1-1	CAISGYTEAFF	TGTGCCATCTCAGGTTACACTGAAGCTTTCTTT
NA	TRBD2	TRBV7-9	TRBJ2-1	CASSLKSSGRALNEQFF	TGTGCCAGCAGCTTAAAATCTAGCGGGAGGGCCCTAAATGAGCAGTTCTTC
NA	NA	TRBV19	TRBJ1-6	CASSTPGRRGTYNSPLHF	TGTGCCAGTAGTACCCCCGGGAGAAGAGGCACCTATAATTCACCCCTCCACTTT